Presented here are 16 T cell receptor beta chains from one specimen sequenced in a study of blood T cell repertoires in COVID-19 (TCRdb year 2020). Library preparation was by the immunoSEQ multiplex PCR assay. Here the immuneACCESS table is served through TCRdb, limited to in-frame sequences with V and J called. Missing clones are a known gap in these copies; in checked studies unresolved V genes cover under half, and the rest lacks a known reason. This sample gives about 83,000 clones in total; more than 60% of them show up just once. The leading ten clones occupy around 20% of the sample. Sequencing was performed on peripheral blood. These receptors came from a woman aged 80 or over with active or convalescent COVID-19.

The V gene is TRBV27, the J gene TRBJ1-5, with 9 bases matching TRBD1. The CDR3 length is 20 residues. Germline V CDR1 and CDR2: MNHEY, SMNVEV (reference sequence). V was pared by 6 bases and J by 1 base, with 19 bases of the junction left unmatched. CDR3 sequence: CASSPRPPLTGGISNQPQHF. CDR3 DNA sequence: TGTGCCAGCAGCCCGAGACCGCCTTTGACAGGGGGAATCAGCAATCAGCCCCAGCATTTT.

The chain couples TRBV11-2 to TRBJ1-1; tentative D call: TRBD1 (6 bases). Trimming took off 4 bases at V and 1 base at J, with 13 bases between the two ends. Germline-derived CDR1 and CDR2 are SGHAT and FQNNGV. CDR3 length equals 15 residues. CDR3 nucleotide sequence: TGTGCCAGCAGCTCTGGACAGACAACGAACACTGAAGCTTTCTTT. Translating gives CASSSGQTTNTEAFF.

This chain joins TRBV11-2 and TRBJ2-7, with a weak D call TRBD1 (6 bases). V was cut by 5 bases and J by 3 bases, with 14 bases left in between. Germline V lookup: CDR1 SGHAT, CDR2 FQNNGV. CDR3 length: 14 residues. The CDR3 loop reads CASSLLQGGYEQYF. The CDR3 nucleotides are TGTGCCAGCAGCCTATTACAGGGTGGCTACGAGCAGTACTTC.

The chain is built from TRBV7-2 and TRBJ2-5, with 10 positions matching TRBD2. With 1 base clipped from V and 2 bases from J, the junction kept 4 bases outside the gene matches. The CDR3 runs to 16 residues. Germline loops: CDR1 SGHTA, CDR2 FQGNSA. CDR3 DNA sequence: TGTGCCAGCAGCTTAGGTCTAGCGGGGGAACAAGAGACCCAGTACTTC. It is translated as CASSLGLAGEQETQYF.

In DNA, the CDR3 is TGTGCCAGTAGTATAGAGGGGACAGGGAAGATTGCGGGCTACACCTTC. Translation: CASSIEGTGKIAGYTF. The chain uses TRBV19 and TRBJ1-2, with TRBD1 matching over 9 bases. The V and J ends lost 0 bases and 8 bases, in that order; junction bases with no gene match: 10. Germline V lookup: CDR1 LNHDA, CDR2 SQIVND (reference sequence). CDR3 size: 16 residues.

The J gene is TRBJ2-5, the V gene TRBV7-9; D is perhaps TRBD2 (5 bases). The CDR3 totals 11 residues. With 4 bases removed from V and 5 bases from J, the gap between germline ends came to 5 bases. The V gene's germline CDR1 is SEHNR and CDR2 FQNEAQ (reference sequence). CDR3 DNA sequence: TGTGCCAGCAGCTGGAGGGAGACCCAGTACTTC. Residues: CASSWRETQYF. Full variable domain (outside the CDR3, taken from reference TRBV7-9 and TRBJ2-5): DTGVSQNPRHKITKRGQNVTFRCDPISEHNRLYWYRQTLGQGPEFLTYFQNEAQLEKSRLLSDRFSAERPKGSFSTLEIQRTEQGDSAMYLCASSWRETQYFGPGTRLLVL.

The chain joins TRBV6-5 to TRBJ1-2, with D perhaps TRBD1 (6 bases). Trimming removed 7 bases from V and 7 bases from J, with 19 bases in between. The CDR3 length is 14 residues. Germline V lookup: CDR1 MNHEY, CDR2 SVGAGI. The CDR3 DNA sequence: TGTGCCAGCATTTCACAGGGTGACGGTCTTGGCTACACCTTC. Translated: CASISQGDGLGYTF.

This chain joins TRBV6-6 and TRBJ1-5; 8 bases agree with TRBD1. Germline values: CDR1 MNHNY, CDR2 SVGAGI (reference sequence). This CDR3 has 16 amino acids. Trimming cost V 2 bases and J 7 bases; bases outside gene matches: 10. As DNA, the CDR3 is TGTGCCAGCAGTTACATGGACAGGGAGAGGGGGCAGCCCCAGCATTTT. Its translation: CASSYMDRERGQPQHF.

CDR3 in DNA: TGCGCCAGCAGCCTGGGACAGGGGGCGCATCGCGAGCAGTACTTC. Its protein is CASSLGQGAHREQYF. This chain links TRBV4-3 with TRBJ2-7; 12 nucleotides align to TRBD1. Germline-derived CDR1 and CDR2 are LGHNA and YSLEER. Germline trimming cut 4 bases from V and 6 bases from J; bases unmatched to any gene: 7. The CDR3 is made up of 15 amino acids.

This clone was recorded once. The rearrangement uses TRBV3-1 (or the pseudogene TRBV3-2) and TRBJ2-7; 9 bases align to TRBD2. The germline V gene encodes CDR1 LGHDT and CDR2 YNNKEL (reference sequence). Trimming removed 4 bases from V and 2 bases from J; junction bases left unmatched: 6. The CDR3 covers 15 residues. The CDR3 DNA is TGTGCCAGCAGCCCGTTAGCGGGGGACGCCTACGAGCAGTACTTC. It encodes CASSPLAGDAYEQYF.

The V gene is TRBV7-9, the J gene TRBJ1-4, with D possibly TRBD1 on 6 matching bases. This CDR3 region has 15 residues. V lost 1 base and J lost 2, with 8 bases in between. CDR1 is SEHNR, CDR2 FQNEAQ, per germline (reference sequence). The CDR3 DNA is TGTGCCAGCAGCTTAGGGACAGCTACTAATGAAAAACTGTTTTTT. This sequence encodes CASSLGTATNEKLFF.

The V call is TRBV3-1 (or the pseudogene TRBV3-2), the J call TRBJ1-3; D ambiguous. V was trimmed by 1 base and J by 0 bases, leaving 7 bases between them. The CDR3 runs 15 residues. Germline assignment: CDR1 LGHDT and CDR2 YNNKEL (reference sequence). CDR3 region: CASSQVLRSGNTIYF. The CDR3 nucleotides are TGTGCCAGCAGCCAAGTATTGCGCTCTGGAAACACCATATATTTT.

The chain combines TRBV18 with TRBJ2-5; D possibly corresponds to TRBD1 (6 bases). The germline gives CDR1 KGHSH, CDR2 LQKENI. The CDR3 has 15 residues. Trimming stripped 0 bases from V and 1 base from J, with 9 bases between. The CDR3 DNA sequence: TGTGCCAGCTCACCACCGGACAGATTCCAAGAGACCCAGTACTTC. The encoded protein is CASSPPDRFQETQYF.

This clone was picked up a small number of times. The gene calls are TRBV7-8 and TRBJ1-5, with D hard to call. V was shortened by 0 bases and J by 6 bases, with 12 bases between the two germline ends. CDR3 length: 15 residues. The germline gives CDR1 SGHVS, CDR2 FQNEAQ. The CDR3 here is CASSLAVEGPQPQHF. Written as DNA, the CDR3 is TGTGCCAGCAGCTTAGCGGTTGAGGGCCCTCAGCCCCAGCATTTT.

As DNA, the CDR3 is TGTGCCACCAGTGATGTCTCCGGGAGAAGGGGCTACACCTTC. It yields the protein CATSDVSGRRGYTF. This chain uses TRBV24-1 with TRBJ1-2; D uncertain. This CDR3 spans 14 amino acids. V dropped 3 bases and J dropped 8 bases, with 15 bases sitting between them. Germline assignment: CDR1 KGHDR and CDR2 SFDVKD.

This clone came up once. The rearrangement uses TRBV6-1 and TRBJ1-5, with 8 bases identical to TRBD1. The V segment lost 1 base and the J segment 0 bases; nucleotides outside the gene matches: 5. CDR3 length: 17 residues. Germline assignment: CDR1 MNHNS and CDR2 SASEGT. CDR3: CASSEDRGTYSNQPQHF. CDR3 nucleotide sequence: TGTGCCAGCAGTGAAGACAGGGGGACTTATAGCAATCAGCCCCAGCATTTT.